This T cell receptor beta chain came from a study of metastatic and nonmetastatic thyroid tumors. This clone appeared many times. The antigen remains undetermined. In the original analysis: Between-group CDR3 differences, defined by clinicopathological status, yielded a distant-metastasis classifier for papillary thyroid cancer. TCRdb used MiXCR to call clones anew from the PCR reads. The V and J calls come from TCRdb's annotation, not from the publication. Found here are about 22,000 clones, 18% of them singletons; the top ten hold 2.7%. The CDR3 sequence is 13 residues long. Germline V CDR1 and CDR2: MNHEY, SMNVEV (reference sequence). Trimming removed 6 bases from V and 5 bases from J; junction bases left unmatched: 3. Findings and limits, study-wide: A significant increase in TCR beta diversity was reportedly seen in malignant thyroid tumors relative to benign nodules, in blood and tumor.

Prior to thyroid surgery, none of the patients had received any treatment. This chain uses TRBV27 with TRBJ2-3; 9 bases agree with TRBD1. Sequenced sample: adjacent normal tissue. The receptor was derived from a male donor with papillary thyroid cancer or a benign thyroid nodule (not recorded which). Some clones in this sample may be carry-over from other donors' samples. The CDR3 DNA sequence: TGTGCCAGCAGCCTGGACAGGGGAGATACGCAGTATTTT. Its protein product is CASSLDRGDTQYF.